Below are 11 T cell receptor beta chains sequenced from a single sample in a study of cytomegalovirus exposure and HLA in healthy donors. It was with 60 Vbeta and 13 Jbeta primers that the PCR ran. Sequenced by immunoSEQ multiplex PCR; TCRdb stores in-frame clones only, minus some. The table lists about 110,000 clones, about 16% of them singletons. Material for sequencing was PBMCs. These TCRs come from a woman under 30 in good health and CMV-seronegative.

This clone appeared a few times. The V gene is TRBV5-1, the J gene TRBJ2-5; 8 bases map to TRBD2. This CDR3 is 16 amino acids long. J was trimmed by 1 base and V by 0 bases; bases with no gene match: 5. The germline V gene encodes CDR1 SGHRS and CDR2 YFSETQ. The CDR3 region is CASSLGPSGSQETQYF. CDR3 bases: TGCGCCAGCAGCTTGGGCCCTAGCGGGTCCCAAGAGACCCAGTACTTC. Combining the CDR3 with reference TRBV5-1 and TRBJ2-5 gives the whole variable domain KAGVTQTPRYLIKTRGQQVTLSCSPISGHRSVSWYQQTPGQGLQFLFEYFSETQRNKGNFPGRFSGRQFSNSRSEMNVSTLELGDSALYLCASSLGPSGSQETQYFGPGTRLLVL.

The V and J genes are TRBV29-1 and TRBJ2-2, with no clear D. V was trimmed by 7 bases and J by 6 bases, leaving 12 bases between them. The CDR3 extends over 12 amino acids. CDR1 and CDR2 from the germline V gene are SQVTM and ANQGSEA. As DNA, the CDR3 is TGCAGCGCCCCAGAGGAGTCCGGGGAGCTGTTTTTT. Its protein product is CSAPEESGELFF.

CDR3 DNA: TGCGCCAGCAGTTTACAGGGGGCGCAAGAGACCCAGTACTTC. This codes for CASSLQGAQETQYF. This chain links TRBV5-1 with TRBJ2-5; 9 positions match TRBD1. This CDR3 is built from 14 residues. Trimming removed 5 bases from V and 2 bases from J; junction bases left unmatched: 4. In germline, CDR1 is SGHRS, CDR2 YFSETQ.

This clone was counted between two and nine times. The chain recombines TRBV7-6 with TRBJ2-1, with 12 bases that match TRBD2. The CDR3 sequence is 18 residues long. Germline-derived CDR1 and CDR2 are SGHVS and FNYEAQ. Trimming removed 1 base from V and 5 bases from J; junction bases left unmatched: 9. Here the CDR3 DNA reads TGTGCCAGCAGCTTAGTCGAAGGACTAGCGGGGCGTGACAATGAGCAGTTCTTC. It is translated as CASSLVEGLAGRDNEQFF.

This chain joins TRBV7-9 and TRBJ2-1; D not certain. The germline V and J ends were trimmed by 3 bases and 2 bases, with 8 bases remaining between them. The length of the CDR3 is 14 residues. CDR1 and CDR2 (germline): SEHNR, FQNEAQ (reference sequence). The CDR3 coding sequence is TGTGCCAGCAGCTTGCAAAGCCCCTACAATGAGCAGTTCTTC. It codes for CASSLQSPYNEQFF.

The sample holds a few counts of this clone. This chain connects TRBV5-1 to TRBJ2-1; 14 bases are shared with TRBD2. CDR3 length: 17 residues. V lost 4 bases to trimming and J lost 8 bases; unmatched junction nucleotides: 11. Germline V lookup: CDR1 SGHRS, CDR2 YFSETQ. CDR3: CASSRRLAGGLGDEQFF. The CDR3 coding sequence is TGCGCCAGCAGCCGCAGACTAGCGGGGGGGTTGGGCGATGAGCAGTTCTTC.

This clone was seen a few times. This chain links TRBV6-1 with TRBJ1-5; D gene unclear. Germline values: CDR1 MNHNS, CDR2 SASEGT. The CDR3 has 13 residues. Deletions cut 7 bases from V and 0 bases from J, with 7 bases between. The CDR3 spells CASMALSNQPQHF. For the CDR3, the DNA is TGTGCCAGCATGGCTCTTAGCAATCAGCCCCAGCATTTT.

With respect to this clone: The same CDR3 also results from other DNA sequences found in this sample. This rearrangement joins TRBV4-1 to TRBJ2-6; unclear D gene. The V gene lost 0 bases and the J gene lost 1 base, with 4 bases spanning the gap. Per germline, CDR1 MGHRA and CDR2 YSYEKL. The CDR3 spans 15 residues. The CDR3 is CASSQDSSGANVLTF. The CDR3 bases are TGCGCCAGCAGCCAAGACTCGTCTGGGGCCAACGTCCTGACTTTC.

The CDR3 protein is CASSLAGSGGQEQYF. CDR3 nucleotide sequence: TGTGCCAGCAGCTTGGCCGGGAGCGGGGGCCAAGAGCAGTACTTC. The J gene is TRBJ2-7, the V gene TRBV5-4; 8 bases match TRBD2. V trimming: 0 bases; J trimming: 7 bases; junction bases outside the gene matches: 9. The CDR3 extends over 15 amino acids. Germline loops: CDR1 SGHNT, CDR2 YYREEE (reference sequence).

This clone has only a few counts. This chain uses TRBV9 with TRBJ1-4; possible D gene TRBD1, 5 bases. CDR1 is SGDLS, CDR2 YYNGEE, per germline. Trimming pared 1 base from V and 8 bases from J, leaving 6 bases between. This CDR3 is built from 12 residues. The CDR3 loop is CASSVQGEKLFF. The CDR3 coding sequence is TGTGCCAGCAGCGTACAGGGCGAAAAACTGTTTTTT.

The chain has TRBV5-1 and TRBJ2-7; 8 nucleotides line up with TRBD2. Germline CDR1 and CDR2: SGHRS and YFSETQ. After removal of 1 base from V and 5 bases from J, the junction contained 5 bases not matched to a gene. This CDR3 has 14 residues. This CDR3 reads CASSLTSGSHEQYF. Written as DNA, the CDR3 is TGCGCCAGCAGCTTGACAAGCGGGAGTCACGAGCAGTACTTC.